This T cell receptor (beta chain) was obtained from a study of blood T cell repertoires in COVID-19. The CDR3 extends over 18 amino acids. Trimming shortened V by 4 bases and J by 7 bases, and 24 bases separated the two germline ends. Per germline, CDR1 SGDLS and CDR2 YYNGEE. The method was immunoSEQ multiplex PCR; TCRdb's version includes in-frame clones alone and lacks a portion of them. The sample records under 300,000 clones, approximately 82% being singletons. The recovered donors of Cohort 3 showed two negative PCRs, clearance, or symptom resolution. The sequenced sample consisted of PBMCs or T cells enriched from blood (not recorded which). The chain links TRBV9 to TRBJ1-6; D may be TRBD1 (6 bases). The receptor's source is a man aged 35-49 years who had recovered from COVID-19. The CDR3 is CASSPSLHGGQGNSPLHF. In nucleotides, the CDR3 is TGTGCCAGCAGCCCCTCTCTCCACGGGGGGCAGGGAAATTCACCCCTCCACTTT.